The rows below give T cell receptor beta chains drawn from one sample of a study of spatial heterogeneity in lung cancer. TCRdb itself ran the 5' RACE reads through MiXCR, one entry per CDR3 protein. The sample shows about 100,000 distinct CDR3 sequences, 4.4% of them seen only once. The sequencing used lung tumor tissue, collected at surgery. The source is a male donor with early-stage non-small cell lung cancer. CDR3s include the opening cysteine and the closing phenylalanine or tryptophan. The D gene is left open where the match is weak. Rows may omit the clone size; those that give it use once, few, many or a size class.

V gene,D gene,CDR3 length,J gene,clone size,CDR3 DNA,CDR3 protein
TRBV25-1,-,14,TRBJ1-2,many,TGTGCCAGCAGGGAAAGTGGAAGGGGGAATGGCTACACCTTC,CASRESGRGNGYTF
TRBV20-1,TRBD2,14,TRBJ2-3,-,TGCAGTGCTGCTAGCGGGAGGGCCACAGATACGCAGTATTTT,CSAASGRATDTQYF
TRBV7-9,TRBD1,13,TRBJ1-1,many,TGTGCCAGCAGTTTCGACAGGGTCACTGAAGCTTTCTTT,CASSFDRVTEAFF
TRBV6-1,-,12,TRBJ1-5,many,TGTGCCAGCAGACGCACCACTCAGCCCCAGCATTTT,CASRRTTQPQHF
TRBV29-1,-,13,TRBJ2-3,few,TGCAGCGTTGGGGAGGAGTCGGCGGATACGCAGTATTTT,CSVGEESADTQYF
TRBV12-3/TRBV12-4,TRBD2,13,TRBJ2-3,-,TGTGCCAGCAGCGGCGGGAGACGAGATACGCAGTATTTT,CASSGGRRDTQYF
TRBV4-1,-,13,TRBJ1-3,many,TGCGCCAGCAGCCAGCGGGAGGGAAACACCATATATTTT,CASSQREGNTIYF
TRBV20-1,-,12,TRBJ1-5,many,TGCAGCCTCGGCGGGGTAGATCAGCCCCAGCATTTT,CSLGGVDQPQHF
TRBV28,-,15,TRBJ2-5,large,TGTGCCAGCAGTTTATCGGGGTCCCCTCGAGAGACCCAGTACTTC,CASSLSGSPRETQYF
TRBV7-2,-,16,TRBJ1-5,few,TGTGCCAGCAGCTTAGTTCACGGACCCCACAATCAGCCCCAGCATTTT,CASSLVHGPHNQPQHF
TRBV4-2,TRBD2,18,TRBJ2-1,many,TGTGCCAGCAGCCTTGGACTAGCGGGAGGGGTCGGGTACAATGAGCAGTTCTTC,CASSLGLAGGVGYNEQFF
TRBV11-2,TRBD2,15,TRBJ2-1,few,TGTGCCAGCAGCCGCCTAGCGGGAACGGGTAATGAGCAGTTCTTC,CASSRLAGTGNEQFF
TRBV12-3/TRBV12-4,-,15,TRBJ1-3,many,TGTGCCAGCAGTTTCGGGGGGTTTGCTGGAAACACCATATATTTT,CASSFGGFAGNTIYF
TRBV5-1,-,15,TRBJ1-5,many,TGCGCCAGCAGCTGGGGGACGGGAGAAGGACAGCCCCAGCATTTT,CASSWGTGEGQPQHF
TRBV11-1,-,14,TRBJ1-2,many,TGTGCCAGCAGCTTACTGGCGGGAAACTATGGCTACACCTTC,CASSLLAGNYGYTF
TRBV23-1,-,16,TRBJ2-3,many,TGCGCCAGCAGTCAATCTGGGGTTTCTAGCACAGATACGCAGTATTTT,CASSQSGVSSTDTQYF
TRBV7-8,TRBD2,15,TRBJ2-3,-,TGTGCCAGCAGGTTGGCGGGGGGAACCACAGATACGCAGTATTTT,CASRLAGGTTDTQYF
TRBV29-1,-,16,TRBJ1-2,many,TGCAGCGTTGGCTTAGGGGGGACTCAGGGGAACTATGGCTACACCTTC,CSVGLGGTQGNYGYTF
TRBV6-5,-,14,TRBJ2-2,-,TGTGCCAGCGGCCTACTAGCAAACACCGGGGAGCTGTTTTTT,CASGLLANTGELFF
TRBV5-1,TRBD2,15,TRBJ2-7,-,TGCGCCAGCAGGGCGGCAGCGGGAGTCGCCTACGAGCAGTACTTC,CASRAAAGVAYEQYF
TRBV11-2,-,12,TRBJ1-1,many,TGTGCCAGCAGCTATTTGGGACATCAAGCTTTCTTT,CASSYLGHQAFF
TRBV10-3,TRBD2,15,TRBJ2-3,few,TGTGCCATCAGCCGGGAGGGGCCCATGGCGGATACGCAGTATTTT,CAISREGPMADTQYF
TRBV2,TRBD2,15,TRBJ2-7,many,TGTGCCAGCAGGCTAGCGGGAGAGAGCTCCTACGAGCAGTACTTC,CASRLAGESSYEQYF